Below, 15 T cell receptor beta chains from the same sample are listed, as sequenced in a study of cytomegalovirus exposure and HLA in healthy donors. The PCR used 60 Vbeta and 13 Jbeta primers. Sequencing was performed with immunoSEQ multiplex PCR; in TCRdb, only in-frame clones are kept and a portion is missing. The table shows roughly 110,000 clones, with around 75% occurring only once. Sequences were obtained from PBMCs. These receptor sequences come from a middle-aged man in good health and CMV-seronegative.

This clone was recorded a few times. This chain joins TRBV4-1 and TRBJ2-1; 8 bases align to TRBD1. The CDR3 totals 14 residues. The germline V gene encodes CDR1 MGHRA and CDR2 YSYEKL. V lost 1 base to trimming and J lost 7 bases; unmatched junction nucleotides: 3. CDR3 loop: CASSQGWTGNEQFF. The CDR3 DNA follows: TGCGCCAGCAGCCAAGGCTGGACAGGGAATGAGCAGTTCTTC.

The J gene is TRBJ2-7, the V gene TRBV7-2; 11 bases align to TRBD2. With 6 bases clipped from V and 4 bases from J, the junction kept 8 bases outside the gene matches. This CDR3 has 15 amino acids. Germline CDR1 SGHTA, CDR2 FQGNSA. This CDR3 reads CASSHSGGAGYEQYF. CDR3 bases: TGTGCCAGCAGTCATAGCGGGGGGGCCGGGTACGAGCAGTACTTC.

This clone was counted between two and nine times. The chain carries TRBV9 and TRBJ1-1; D perhaps matches TRBD1 (6 bases). The germline V gene has CDR1 SGDLS and CDR2 YYNGEE. Trimming removed 0 bases from V and 3 bases from J, with 6 bases in between. The CDR3 runs to 13 residues. CDR3 in DNA: TGTGCCAGCAGCGTAGCAGGGGACACTGAAGCTTTCTTT. Translating gives CASSVAGDTEAFF.

This rearrangement joins TRBV19 to TRBJ2-7; 13 nucleotides match TRBD2. The ends lost 7 bases at V and 3 bases at J; junction bases unmatched: 6. The CDR3 has 15 amino acids. Germline loops: CDR1 LNHDA, CDR2 SQIVND (reference sequence). The CDR3 is CASNPGTSGDYEQYF. CDR3 nucleotide sequence: TGTGCCAGTAATCCCGGGACTAGCGGGGACTACGAGCAGTACTTC.

The chain uses TRBV27 and TRBJ1-5; 7 nucleotides align to TRBD1. V lost 5 bases and J lost 7; bases outside the gene matches: 8. The length of the CDR3 is 14 residues. From germline, CDR1 is MNHEY and CDR2 SMNVEV (reference sequence). CDR3 in amino acids: CASSTRQGGQPQHF. The CDR3 nucleotides read TGTGCCAGCAGTACCCGACAGGGAGGCCAGCCCCAGCATTTT.

The chain couples TRBV5-4 to TRBJ2-5, with 8 bases aligning to TRBD2. CDR1 is SGHNT and CDR2 is YYREEE in the germline V gene (reference sequence). Unmatched junction bases numbered 5, after V lost 4 bases and J lost 0 bases. The CDR3 is made up of 15 amino acids. The CDR3 protein is CASSRSGGYQETQYF. The CDR3 DNA reads as TGTGCCAGCAGCAGAAGCGGGGGTTACCAAGAGACCCAGTACTTC. The complete variable domain, with remaining parts taken from reference TRBV5-4 and TRBJ2-5, reads ETGVTQSPTHLIKTRGQQVTLRCSSQSGHNTVSWYQQALGQGPQFIFQYYREEENGRGNFPPRFSGLQFPNYSSELNVNALELDDSALYLCASSRSGGYQETQYFGPGTRLLVL.

V usage is TRBV11-1 and J usage is TRBJ2-3; D is perhaps TRBD2 (6 bases). The CDR3 is 15 amino acids. Trimming removed 4 bases from V and 0 bases from J, with 11 bases in between. Per the germline V gene, CDR1 is SGHAT and CDR2 is FQDESV (reference sequence). The chain's CDR3 is CASSSGVTSTDTQYF. CDR3 sequence (DNA): TGTGCCAGCAGCTCGGGAGTCACTAGCACAGATACGCAGTATTTT. Using reference TRBV11-1 and TRBJ2-3 for the parts outside the CDR3, the full variable domain is EAEVAQSPRYKITEKSQAVAFWCDPISGHATLYWYRQILGQGPELLVQFQDESVVDDSQLPKDRFSAERLKGVDSTLKIQPAELGDSAMYLCASSSGVTSTDTQYFGPGTRLTVL.

V gene TRBV5-1 combines with J gene TRBJ1-2; TRBD1 matches at 7 bases. Germline V gene sequence: CDR1 SGHRS, CDR2 YFSETQ. The CDR3 is made up of 13 amino acids. The trim removed 2 bases at V and 3 bases at J, leaving 1 base unmatched. CDR3 loop: CASSFTGDYGYTF. The CDR3 DNA is TGCGCCAGCAGCTTCACAGGGGACTATGGCTACACCTTC. Looking up the rest from reference TRBV5-1 and TRBJ1-2 gives the full variable domain: KAGVTQTPRYLIKTRGQQVTLSCSPISGHRSVSWYQQTPGQGLQFLFEYFSETQRNKGNFPGRFSGRQFSNSRSEMNVSTLELGDSALYLCASSFTGDYGYTFGSGTRLTVV.

This clone was found a few times. The chain has TRBV6-5 and TRBJ1-2; D is perhaps TRBD1 (5 bases). This CDR3 is 14 amino acids long. The germline gives CDR1 MNHEY, CDR2 SVGAGI. Trimming left V 6 bases short and J 8 bases short, with 19 bases between. The CDR3 loop is CASSPTPGFSGYTF. The DNA for the CDR3 is TGTGCCAGCAGCCCGACTCCAGGGTTTAGCGGCTACACCTTC.

The chain employs TRBV7-8 and TRBJ2-5; 11 bases align to TRBD2. This CDR3 region has 17 residues. Germline V gene data show CDR1 as SGHVS and CDR2 as FQNEAQ. J lost 1 base, V lost 1 base, and 5 bases had no gene match. The CDR3 sequence: CASSLGLAGRLQETQYF. As DNA, the CDR3 is TGTGCCAGCAGCTTAGGACTAGCGGGGCGACTCCAAGAGACCCAGTACTTC.

Note on this clone: At one end the junction does not follow the germline gene, possibly because of a read error. J is TRBJ2-1 and V is TRBV5-4, with 9 bases aligning to TRBD2. In germline, CDR1 is SGHNT, CDR2 YYREEE (reference sequence). CDR3 length: 15 amino acids. DNA of the CDR3: TGTGCCAGCAGCTTGGGCGGGGGGGCCTACTATGAGCAGTTCTTC. Translating it yields CASSLGGGAYYEQFF.

The sample holds a few counts of this clone. J is TRBJ1-4 and V is TRBV6-6, with TRBD1 matching over 8 bases. V lost 4 bases and J lost 0; bases outside the gene matches: 4. The germline gives CDR1 MNHNY, CDR2 SVGAGI (reference sequence). The CDR3 extends over 16 amino acids. The CDR3 DNA reads as TGTGCCAGCAGTTCGACAGGGGATGCAACTAATGAAAAACTGTTTTTT. Translating it yields CASSSTGDATNEKLFF.

In the case of this clone: Compared with germline, one end of the junction differs, possibly owing to a read error. The chain has TRBV7-9 and TRBJ2-5; D perhaps matches TRBD1 (5 bases). CDR3 length: 14 residues. The germline V gene encodes CDR1 SEHNR and CDR2 FQNEAQ (reference sequence). The CDR3 is CSSSLLTARETQYF. CDR3 sequence (DNA): TGTTCCAGCAGCTTATTGACAGCGCGGGAGACCCAGTACTTC. Looking up the rest from reference TRBV7-9 and TRBJ2-5 gives the full variable domain: DTGVSQNPRHKITKRGQNVTFRCDPISEHNRLYWYRQTLGQGPEFLTYFQNEAQLEKSRLLSDRFSAERPKGSFSTLEIQRTEQGDSAMYLCSSSLLTARETQYFGPGTRLLVL.

The rearrangement links TRBV5-4 to TRBJ1-2; the D gene is possibly TRBD1 (5 bases). The CDR3 is 14 residues long. V was clipped by 3 bases and J by 3 bases, with 12 bases between them. Germline assignment: CDR1 SGHNT and CDR2 YYREEE (reference sequence). CDR3 DNA sequence: TGTGCCAGCAGCTCCCCCACGGGGGACTATGGCTACACCTTC. Its protein product is CASSSPTGDYGYTF.

This clone appeared a few times. CDR3 residues: CASSELKGLGEQYF. The CDR3 DNA follows: TGTGCCAGCAGTGAATTGAAGGGGTTGGGCGAGCAGTACTTC. The rearrangement uses TRBV2 and TRBJ2-7; TRBD1 might be the D (5 bases). This CDR3 is 14 amino acids long. The V gene lost 2 bases and the J gene lost 6 bases, with 14 bases spanning the gap. Per the germline V gene, CDR1 is SNHLY and CDR2 is FYNNEI.